This T cell receptor (beta chain) was found in a study of T-cell memory formation after mild COVID-19. Amplification by 5'RACE using constant-segment primers produced TCR alpha and TCR beta cDNA libraries that carried sample barcodes and UMIs. Using its own MiXCR run on the 5' RACE reads, TCRdb lists one record per CDR3 protein. The sample lists approximately 180,000 distinct CDR3 sequences; approximately 16% were seen once. As regards this clonotype: Antigen specificity is unknown.

Findings of the study overall: There was no confirmation that second-wave clones peaking on day 37 were SARS-CoV-2 specific. Cross-reactive memory seemingly joined, as some responding clones were found in pre-infection memory.

J was trimmed by 3 bases and V by 5 bases; bases with no gene match: 2. There are 13 residues in the CDR3. Germline CDR1 SNHLY, CDR2 FYNNEI. V is TRBV2 and J is TRBJ2-7; 9 bases agree with TRBD1. Input material: PBMCs or a T cell subset sorted from them (not recorded which). This receptor was identified in an adult woman who had mild COVID-19 (a few samples of this study predate the infection). Cell type and time point are not known. For the CDR3, the DNA is TGTGCCAGCAGTCGGGACAGGGACTACGAGCAGTACTTC. This gives the protein CASSRDRDYEQYF.